These 16 T cell receptor beta chains share one sample of origin, sequenced in a study of regulatory dendritic cells for organ transplantation (dated by TCRdb to about 2017). Libraries were built with the immunoSEQ multiplex PCR assay. TCRdb retrieved this table from immuneACCESS and kept in-frame rearrangements only. Not all clones are present; in checked studies, unresolved V genes account for under half, and no reason is known for the remainder. The sample table records some 28,000 clones; 82% of these occur just once. Of the sample, approximately 0.1% is held by the ten largest clones. The sample consisted of naive CD4+ T cells from blood. The meaning of the sample's cell subset or site label: CD45RA+ naive T cells. The receptor source for this set is a human donor in good health.

The chain joins TRBV5-6 to TRBJ2-6; 7 positions agree with TRBD2. Unmatched junction bases numbered 7, after V lost 4 bases and J lost 3 bases. The germline V gene has CDR1 SGHDT and CDR2 YYEEEE. This CDR3 region has 16 residues. CDR3 residues: CASSLSGRSGANVLTF. In nucleotides, the CDR3 is TGTGCCAGCAGCCTTTCCGGGAGGAGTGGGGCCAACGTCCTGACTTTC.

This sequence joins TRBV10-3 and TRBJ1-2, with 10 bases lining up with TRBD1. CDR3 length: 13 amino acids. Losses at the gene ends were 8 bases for V and 5 bases for J; bases not matched to a gene: 5. CDR1 is ENHRY and CDR2 is SYGVKD in the germline V gene. The CDR3 region has the DNA TGTGCCATCCCGGGGGGACAGGGGTATGGCTACACCTTC. Its protein is CAIPGGQGYGYTF.

This chain joins TRBV1 and TRBJ2-3; the table calls TRBD2, which could not be checked here. TRBV1 represents a pseudogene. This CDR3 spans 16 amino acids. The CDR3 nucleotides are TGCACCAGCAGCCAAGATAAGCGGGGGGACACAGATACGCAGTATTTT. This gives the protein CTSSQDKRGDTDTQYF.

J is TRBJ1-1 and V is TRBV10-3; the D gene is possibly TRBD1 (5 bases). Germline values: CDR1 ENHRY, CDR2 SYGVKD. Deletions cut 3 bases from V and 2 bases from J, with 7 bases between. The CDR3 is made up of 13 amino acids. The CDR3 sequence is CAISERGNTEAFF. CDR3 DNA: TGTGCCATCAGTGAAAGGGGTAACACTGAAGCTTTCTTT.

The chain is built from TRBV6-5 and TRBJ1-1; 9 nucleotides align to TRBD1. The V and J ends lost 5 bases and 4 bases, in that order; junction bases with no gene match: 5. CDR3 length equals 14 residues. The germline V gene has CDR1 MNHEY and CDR2 SVGAGI. The CDR3 nucleotides read TGTGCCAGCAGTCTGGACAGGGGTGGCACTGAAGCTTTCTTT. This codes for CASSLDRGGTEAFF.

The V gene is TRBV27, the J gene TRBJ2-3; D is unresolved. V shed 6 bases and J shed 6 bases, with 19 bases lying between them. The CDR3 has 15 amino acids. The germline V gene encodes CDR1 MNHEY and CDR2 SMNVEV (reference sequence). Here the CDR3 DNA reads TGTGCCAGCAGCCCCGTTGGTGCCGTCGGGGATACGCAGTATTTT. This translates into CASSPVGAVGDTQYF.

The sample holds a few counts of this clone. This chain uses TRBV7-2 with TRBJ2-7, with D perhaps matching TRBD1 (5 bases). The CDR3 spans 13 residues. V shed 1 base and J shed 9 bases, with 13 bases lying between them. Germline V lookup: CDR1 SGHTA, CDR2 FQGNSA. The chain's CDR3 is CASSLVGAPGQYF. The CDR3 bases are TGTGCCAGCAGCTTAGTTGGGGCCCCGGGGCAGTACTTC.

This sequence joins TRBV7-9 and TRBJ2-1; D possibly corresponds to TRBD1 (6 bases). Germline V gene lookup returns CDR1 SEHNR and CDR2 FQNEAQ (reference sequence). The CDR3 covers 16 residues. Trimming pared 7 bases from V and 10 bases from J, leaving 26 bases between. CDR3 region: CASMTGGSLFSREQFF. The CDR3 coding sequence is TGTGCCAGCATGACAGGCGGTAGTCTTTTTTCCAGGGAGCAGTTCTTC.

The DNA of the CDR3 is TGCGCCAGCAGCTTGGAACCCAGGATGAACTATGGCTACACCTTC. Amino acid sequence: CASSLEPRMNYGYTF. V usage is TRBV5-1 and J usage is TRBJ1-2; D call uncertain. This CDR3 contains 15 residues. Trimming shortened V by 0 bases and J by 2 bases, and 11 bases separated the two germline ends. CDR1 is SGHRS and CDR2 is YFSETQ in the germline V gene.

The chain couples TRBV15 to TRBJ2-3; 9 nucleotides align to TRBD2. This CDR3 contains 16 residues. The germline gives CDR1 LNHNV, CDR2 YYDKDF (reference sequence). The J segment lost 4 bases and the V segment lost 1 base, leaving 6 bases of the junction unmatched. CDR3 nucleotide sequence: TGTGCCACCAGCAGAGGGAAAGGGACTAGCTCAGATACGCAGTATTTT. It is translated as CATSRGKGTSSDTQYF.

This sequence joins TRBV27 and TRBJ1-4, with TRBD1 matching 7 bases. CDR3 length: 16 residues. V trimming: 7 bases; J trimming: 0 bases; junction bases outside the gene matches: 8. Germline V CDR1 and CDR2: MNHEY, SMNVEV (reference sequence). The CDR3 DNA reads TGTGCCAGCAACCCCAGGGGGGTTGCAACTAATGAAAAACTGTTTTTT. The encoded protein is CASNPRGVATNEKLFF.

CDR3 bases: TGTGCCAGCAGAGTAGACTCCTCTGGAAACACCATATATTTT. Its translation is CASRVDSSGNTIYF. The chain is built from TRBV2 and TRBJ1-3; D not certain. V was cut by 6 bases and J by 0 bases, with 9 bases left in between. This CDR3 has 14 residues. Germline V CDR1 and CDR2: SNHLY, FYNNEI.

This chain links TRBV19 with TRBJ2-2; TRBD2 agrees at 10 bases. Germline CDR1 LNHDA, CDR2 SQIVND (reference sequence). V lost 4 bases and J lost 1; bases outside the gene matches: 12. The CDR3 extends over 19 amino acids. The CDR3 is CASSTTRLAGALNTGELFF. The CDR3 DNA reads TGTGCCAGTAGTACCACCCGGCTAGCGGGGGCTCTGAACACCGGGGAGCTGTTTTTT.

The rearrangement uses TRBV5-5 and TRBJ1-1; D is uncertain. V was trimmed by 5 bases and J by 3 bases, leaving 14 bases between them. The CDR3 is made up of 14 amino acids. Germline V gene lookup returns CDR1 SGHKS and CDR2 YYEKEE (reference sequence). The CDR3 region is CASRGRVGYTEAFF. DNA for the CDR3: TGTGCCAGCAGGGGGAGGGTTGGGTACACTGAAGCTTTCTTT.

V and J are TRBV19 and TRBJ2-5; 8 bases align to TRBD2. V lost 1 base and J lost 1; bases outside the gene matches: 8. Per germline, CDR1 LNHDA and CDR2 SQIVND (reference sequence). CDR3 size: 17 residues. CDR3: CASSIALTRGAQETQYF. Here the CDR3 DNA reads TGTGCCAGTAGTATAGCCTTGACGCGGGGGGCCCAAGAGACCCAGTACTTC.

V gene TRBV5-1 combines with J gene TRBJ1-2; D might be TRBD1 (5 bases). Germline lookup yields CDR1 SGHRS and CDR2 YFSETQ. The CDR3 runs to 17 residues. V shed 0 bases and J shed 1 base, with 16 bases lying between them. CDR3 loop: CASSLERRGVDNYGYTF. Here the CDR3 DNA reads TGCGCCAGCAGCTTGGAACGGAGGGGAGTCGATAACTATGGCTACACCTTC.